Only a few counts were recorded for the clone carrying this T cell receptor beta chain. Its antigen remains unidentified. A quantitative 5'-RACE method, one with molecular barcodes, was used to make TCR beta libraries. TCRdb ran MiXCR on the 5' RACE reads and lists one entry per CDR3 protein. This sample yields about 420,000 distinct CDR3 sequences, of which about a fifth are seen a single time; about a sixth belongs to the top ten. This sample is part of a study of CD8 T cells in ankylosing spondylitis. The study's findings and limits: Reportedly, significant enrichment of disease-linked clones occurred in matched ankylosing spondylitis synovial fluid. Ankylosing spondylitis blood appeared to carry a characteristic TCR beta motif of seven to nine highly homologous variants. Earlier studies detected some motif variants in reactive arthritis synovial fluid and blood.

Germline V gene lookup returns CDR1 SGHRS and CDR2 YFSETQ. The CDR3 is made up of 15 amino acids. V shed 6 bases and J 3 bases; nucleotides not matched to a gene: 9. The clonotype was recovered from a male donor with ankylosing spondylitis. Sequencing input: blood, either unsorted or a sorted T cell fraction (not recorded which). The chain combines TRBV5-1 with TRBJ2-3, with TRBD2 matching over 8 bases. This chain's CDR3 is CASMRTSPQTDTQYF. CDR3 sequence (DNA): TGCGCCAGCATGAGGACTAGCCCGCAGACAGATACGCAGTATTTT.